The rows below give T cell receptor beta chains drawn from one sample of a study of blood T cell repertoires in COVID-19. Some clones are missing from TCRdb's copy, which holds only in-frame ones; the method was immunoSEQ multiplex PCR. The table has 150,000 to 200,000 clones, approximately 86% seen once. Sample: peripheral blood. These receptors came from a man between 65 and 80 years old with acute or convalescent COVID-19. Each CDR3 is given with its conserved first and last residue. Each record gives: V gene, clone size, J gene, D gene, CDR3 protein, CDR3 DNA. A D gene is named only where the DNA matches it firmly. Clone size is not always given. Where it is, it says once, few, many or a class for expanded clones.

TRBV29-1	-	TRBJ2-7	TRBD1	CSAGQVPYEQYF	TGCAGCGCTGGACAGGTGCCCTACGAGCAGTACTTC
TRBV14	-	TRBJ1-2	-	CASSQDGTYGYTF	TGTGCCAGCAGCCAAGACGGGACTTATGGCTACACCTTC
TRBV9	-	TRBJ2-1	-	CASSVGGLVSEQFF	TGTGCCAGCAGCGTGGGGGGACTGGTGAGTGAGCAGTTCTTC
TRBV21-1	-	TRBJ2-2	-	CASSKTWQSNTGELFF	TGTGCCAGCAGCAAAACGTGGCAGTCCAACACCGGGGAGCTGTTTTTT
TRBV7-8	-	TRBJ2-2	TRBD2	CASSLWASGSVGDTGELFF	TGTGCCAGCAGCTTATGGGCCAGCGGGAGTGTCGGGGACACCGGGGAGCTGTTTTTT
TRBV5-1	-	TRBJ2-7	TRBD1	CASSLGQGGYEQYF	TGCGCCAGCAGCTTGGGACAGGGTGGATACGAGCAGTACTTC
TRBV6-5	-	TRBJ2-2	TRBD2	CASSYARGGGSGELFF	TGTGCCAGCAGTTACGCCCGGGGGGGCGGAAGCGGGGAGCTGTTTTTT
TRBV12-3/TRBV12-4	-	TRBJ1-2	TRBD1	CASRDRSGYTF	TGTGCCAGCAGGGACAGGAGCGGCTACACCTTC
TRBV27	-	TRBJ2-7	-	CASSFGPGAIDEQYF	TGTGCCAGCAGTTTCGGTCCAGGGGCGATCGACGAGCAGTACTTC
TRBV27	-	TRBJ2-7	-	CASSTRRGYEQYF	TGTGCCAGCAGTACTCGACGGGGTTACGAGCAGTACTTC
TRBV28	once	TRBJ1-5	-	CAAQRVRGNQPQHF	TGTGCCGCACAGCGGGTAAGGGGCAATCAGCCCCAGCATTTT
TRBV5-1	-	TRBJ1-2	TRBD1	CASSVGTGESYGYTF	TGCGCCAGCAGCGTCGGGACAGGGGAAAGCTATGGCTACACCTTC
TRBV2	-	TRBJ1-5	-	CASRGSSNQPQHF	TGTGCCAGCAGGGGCAGTTCCAATCAGCCCCAGCATTTT
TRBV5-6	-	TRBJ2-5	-	CASSFLSGRETQYF	TGTGCCAGCAGCTTTCTTAGCGGAAGGGAGACCCAGTACTTC
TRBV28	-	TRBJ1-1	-	CATRGAGGNTEAFF	TGTGCCACCAGAGGGGCAGGCGGAAACACTGAAGCTTTCTTT
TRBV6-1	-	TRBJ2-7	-	CASSEGTVFTYEQYF	TGTGCCAGCAGTGAAGGGACTGTCTTTACCTACGAGCAGTACTTC
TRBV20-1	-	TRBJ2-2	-	CSASPVANTGELFF	TGCAGTGCTAGTCCGGTCGCGAACACCGGGGAGCTGTTTTTT
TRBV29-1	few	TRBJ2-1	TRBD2	CSVEGGFEVAGYNEQFF	TGCAGCGTTGAAGGGGGGTTCGAGGTAGCGGGATACAATGAGCAGTTCTTC
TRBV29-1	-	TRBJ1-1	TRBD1	CSVEGGQGRRNTEAFF	TGCAGCGTTGAAGGCGGACAGGGGCGCCGAAACACTGAAGCTTTCTTT
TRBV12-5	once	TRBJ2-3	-	CASGARGPPSTDTQYF	TGTGCTAGTGGCGCCCGGGGTCCTCCTAGCACAGATACGCAGTATTTT
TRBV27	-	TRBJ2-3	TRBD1	CASSSPGTGGAYTQYF	TGTGCCAGCAGTTCCCCCGGGACAGGGGGCGCGTATACGCAGTATTTT
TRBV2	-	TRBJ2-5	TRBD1	CATSWSQTGVQETQYF	TGTGCCACCAGCTGGAGCCAAACAGGGGTCCAAGAGACCCAGTACTTC
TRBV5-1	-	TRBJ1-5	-	CASSLGPLDRGQPQHF	TGCGCCAGCAGCTTGGGCCCTCTCGATCGGGGGCAGCCCCAGCATTTT
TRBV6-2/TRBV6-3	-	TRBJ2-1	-	CASGPRRPDNEQFF	TGTGCCAGCGGCCCCCGGAGGCCGGACAATGAGCAGTTCTTC
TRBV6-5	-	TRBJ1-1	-	CASNQGLGNTEAFF	TGTGCCAGCAATCAGGGATTGGGGAACACTGAAGCTTTCTTT
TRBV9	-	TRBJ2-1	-	CASSLSPYNEQFF	TGTGCCAGCAGCCTGAGCCCCTACAATGAGCAGTTCTTC
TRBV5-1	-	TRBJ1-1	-	CASSLGGRGTEAFF	TGCGCCAGCAGCTTGGGAGGGAGGGGCACTGAAGCTTTCTTT
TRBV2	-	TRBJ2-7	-	CASSRAGPYEQYF	TGTGCCAGCTCAAGAGCAGGGCCCTACGAGCAGTACTTC
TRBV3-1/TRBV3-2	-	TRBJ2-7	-	CASSQEGVDEQYF	TGTGCCAGCAGCCAAGAAGGGGTCGACGAGCAGTACTTC
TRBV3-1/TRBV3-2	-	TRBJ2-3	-	CASSRTPTYTDTQYF	TGTGCCAGCAGCCGCACCCCGACTTACACAGATACGCAGTATTTT
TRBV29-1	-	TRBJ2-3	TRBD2	CSASGEGTDTQYF	TGCAGCGCCAGCGGGGAGGGCACAGATACGCAGTATTTT
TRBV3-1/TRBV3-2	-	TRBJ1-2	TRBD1	CASSHDQGAHYGYTF	TGTGCCAGCAGCCATGATCAGGGGGCCCACTATGGCTACACCTTC
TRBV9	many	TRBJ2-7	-	CASSVGGTGLSEQYF	TGTGCCAGCAGCGTAGGCGGGACTGGCCTGAGCGAGCAGTACTTC